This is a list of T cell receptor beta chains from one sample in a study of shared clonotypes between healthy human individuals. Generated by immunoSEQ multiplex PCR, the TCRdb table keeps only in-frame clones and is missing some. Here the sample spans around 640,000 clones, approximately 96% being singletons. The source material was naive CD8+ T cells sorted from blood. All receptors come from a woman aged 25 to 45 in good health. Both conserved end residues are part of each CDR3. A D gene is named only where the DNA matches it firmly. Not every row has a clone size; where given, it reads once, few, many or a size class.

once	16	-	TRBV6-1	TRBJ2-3	CASSEASEGQGDTQYF	TGTGCCAGCAGTGAAGCGTCCGAGGGCCAGGGAGATACGCAGTATTTT
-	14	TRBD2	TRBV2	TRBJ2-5	CASSDLAGGETQYF	TGTGCCAGCAGTGACCTAGCGGGAGGGGAGACCCAGTACTTC
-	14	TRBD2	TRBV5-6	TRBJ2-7	CASSFSGGYGEQYF	TGTGCCAGCAGCTTTTCGGGGGGGTATGGCGAGCAGTACTTC
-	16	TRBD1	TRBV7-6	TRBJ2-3	CASSVGTAIGTDTQYF	TGTGCCAGCAGCGTCGGGACAGCCATTGGAACAGATACGCAGTATTTT
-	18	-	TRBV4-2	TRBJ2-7	CASSQNAPEAEGTYEQYF	TGTGCCAGCAGCCAGAACGCCCCGGAAGCGGAAGGTACCTACGAGCAGTACTTC
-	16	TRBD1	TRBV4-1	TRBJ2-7	CASSQQGQGISYEQYF	TGCGCCAGCAGCCAACAGGGACAGGGGATCTCCTACGAGCAGTACTTC
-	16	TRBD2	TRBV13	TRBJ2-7	CASSSIPGLAGEGQYF	TGTGCCAGCAGCTCCATCCCGGGACTAGCGGGAGAGGGACAGTACTTC
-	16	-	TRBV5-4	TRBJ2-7	CASSPWGGGGGYEQYF	TGTGCCAGCAGCCCTTGGGGTGGGGGAGGGGGCTACGAGCAGTACTTC
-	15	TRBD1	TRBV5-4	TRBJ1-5	CASSTDRGANQPQHF	TGTGCCAGCAGCACGGACAGGGGTGCGAATCAGCCCCAGCATTTT
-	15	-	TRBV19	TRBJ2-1	CASSRRNPPYNEQFF	TGTGCCAGTAGTCGGCGAAATCCCCCCTACAATGAGCAGTTCTTC
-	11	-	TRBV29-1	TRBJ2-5	CSARTEETQYF	TGCAGCGCCCGGACGGAAGAGACCCAGTACTTC
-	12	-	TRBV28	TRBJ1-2	CASSFSRYGYTF	TGTGCCAGCAGTTTCTCGCGCTATGGCTACACCTTC
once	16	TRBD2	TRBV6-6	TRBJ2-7	CASSYSMVAGDYEQYF	TGTGCCAGCAGTTACTCGATGGTAGCGGGAGACTACGAGCAGTACTTC
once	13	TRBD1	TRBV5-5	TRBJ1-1	CASSMGTGYEAFF	TGTGCCAGCAGCATGGGGACAGGGTATGAAGCTTTCTTT
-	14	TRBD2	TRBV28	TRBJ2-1	CASTPGLGPNEQFF	TGTGCCAGCACCCCGGGACTAGGTCCCAATGAGCAGTTCTTC
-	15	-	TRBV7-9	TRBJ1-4	CASRGPGIVNEKLFF	TGTGCCAGCAGGGGCCCGGGAATTGTAAATGAAAAACTGTTTTTT
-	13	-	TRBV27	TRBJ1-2	CASSSGQNYGYTF	TGTGCCAGCAGTTCCGGACAGAACTATGGCTACACCTTC
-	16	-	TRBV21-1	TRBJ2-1	CASSKAAGGSYNEQFF	TGTGCCAGCAGCAAAGCAGCAGGGGGCTCGTACAATGAGCAGTTCTTC
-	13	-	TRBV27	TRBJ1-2	CASWGGGRYGYTF	TGTGCCAGCTGGGGTGGGGGGAGATATGGCTACACCTTC
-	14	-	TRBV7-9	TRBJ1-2	CASSPAHDSYGYTF	TGTGCCAGCAGCCCAGCCCACGACAGCTATGGCTACACCTTC
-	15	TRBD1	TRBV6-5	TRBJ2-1	CASSYFSGGENEQFF	TGTGCCAGCAGTTACTTCTCAGGGGGTGAGAATGAGCAGTTCTTC
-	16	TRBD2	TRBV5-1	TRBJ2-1	CASSLTSGVSYNEQFF	TGCGCCAGCAGCTTAACTAGCGGTGTATCCTACAATGAGCAGTTCTTC
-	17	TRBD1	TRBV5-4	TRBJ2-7	CASSLRGTGQGAYEQYF	TGTGCCAGCAGCTTGAGAGGCACAGGCCAGGGGGCCTACGAGCAGTACTTC
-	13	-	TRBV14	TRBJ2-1	CASSQYAHNEQFF	TGTGCCAGCAGCCAATACGCCCACAATGAGCAGTTCTTC
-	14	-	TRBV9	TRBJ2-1	CASSVDSSYNEQFF	TGTGCCAGCAGCGTAGATAGCTCCTACAATGAGCAGTTCTTC
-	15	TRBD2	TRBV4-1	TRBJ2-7	CASSRLAGGLLEQYF	TGCGCCAGCAGCCGCCTAGCGGGAGGGCTGCTCGAGCAGTACTTC
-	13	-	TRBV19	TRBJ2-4	CASREVGKNIQYF	TGTGCCAGTAGAGAGGTCGGTAAAAACATTCAGTACTTC
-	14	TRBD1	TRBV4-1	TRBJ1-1	CASRTGPRATEAFF	TGCGCCAGCAGGACAGGGCCACGGGCCACTGAAGCTTTCTTT
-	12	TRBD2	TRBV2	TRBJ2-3	CASRGGSDTQYF	TGTGCCAGCAGGGGAGGGTCAGATACGCAGTATTTT
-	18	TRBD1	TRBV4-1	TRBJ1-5	CASSQAGQPVYSNQPQHF	TGCGCCAGCAGCCAGGCGGGACAGCCCGTATATAGCAATCAGCCCCAGCATTTT
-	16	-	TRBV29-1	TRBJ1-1	CSVEGRRGEVNTEAFF	TGCAGCGTTGAAGGGCGGAGGGGGGAAGTGAACACTGAAGCTTTCTTT
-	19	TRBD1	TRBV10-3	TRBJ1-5	CAISEWLRTGFGRSQPQHF	TGTGCCATCAGTGAATGGTTGAGGACAGGGTTTGGTCGTAGCCAGCCCCAGCATTTT
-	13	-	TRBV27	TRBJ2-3	CASTRGYTDTQYF	TGTGCCAGCACCCGGGGGTACACAGATACGCAGTATTTT
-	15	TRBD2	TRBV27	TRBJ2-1	CASSFGLAVNNEQFF	TGTGCCAGCAGTTTTGGTCTAGCGGTGAACAATGAGCAGTTCTTC
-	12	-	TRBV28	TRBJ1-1	CASSIPSTEAFF	TGTGCCAGCAGTATCCCCAGCACTGAAGCTTTCTTT
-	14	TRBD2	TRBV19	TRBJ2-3	CASRLSGRIDTQYF	TGTGCCAGTAGGCTAAGCGGGAGAATAGATACGCAGTATTTT
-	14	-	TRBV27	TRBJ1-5	CASSPAGTPLPQHF	TGTGCCAGCAGTCCCGCCGGGACCCCCTTACCCCAGCATTTT
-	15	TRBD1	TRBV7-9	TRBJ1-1	CASSSSTGMNTEAFF	TGTGCCAGCAGCTCGTCGACAGGGATGAACACTGAAGCTTTCTTT
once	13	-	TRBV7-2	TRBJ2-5	CASSPPSRETQYF	TGTGCCAGCAGCCCACCCTCGCGGGAGACCCAGTACTTC
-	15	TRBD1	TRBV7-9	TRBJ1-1	CASSITGQGEAEAFF	TGTGCCAGCAGCATCACGGGACAGGGGGAAGCCGAAGCTTTCTTT
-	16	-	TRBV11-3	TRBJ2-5	CAGSFGDFLFQETQYF	TGTGCCGGCAGCTTTGGGGACTTCTTATTCCAAGAGACCCAGTACTTC
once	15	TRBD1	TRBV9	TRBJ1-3	CASSVGTGVFDTIYF	TGTGCCAGCAGCGTAGGTACAGGGGTTTTCGACACCATATATTTT
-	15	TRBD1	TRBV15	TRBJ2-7	CATSVQGAKGYEQYF	TGTGCCACCAGCGTACAGGGGGCTAAGGGTTACGAGCAGTACTTC
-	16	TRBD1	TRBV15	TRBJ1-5	CATSRRQGLGNQPQHF	TGTGCCACCAGCAGGCGACAGGGTTTGGGCAATCAGCCCCAGCATTTT
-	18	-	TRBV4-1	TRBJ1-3	CASSPVTGARPSGNTIYF	TGCGCCAGCAGCCCCGTAACGGGGGCTCGGCCCTCTGGAAACACCATATATTTT
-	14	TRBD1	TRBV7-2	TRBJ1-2	CASSSTGANYGYTF	TGTGCCAGCAGCTCAACAGGGGCTAACTATGGCTACACCTTC
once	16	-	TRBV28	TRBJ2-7	CASRRSQASGSYEQYF	TGTGCCAGCAGAAGATCTCAGGCTTCGGGGTCCTACGAGCAGTACTTC
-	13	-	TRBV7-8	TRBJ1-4	CASSSDSSEKLFF	TGTGCCAGCAGCTCCGACAGTAGCGAAAAACTGTTTTTT
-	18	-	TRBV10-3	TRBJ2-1	CAISELTGTSSSYNEQFF	TGTGCCATCAGTGAGTTAACCGGGACTTCGAGCTCCTACAATGAGCAGTTCTTC
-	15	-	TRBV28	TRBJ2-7	CASRKSSSGFYEQYF	TGTGCCAGCAGAAAAAGTAGCTCGGGTTTCTACGAGCAGTACTTC
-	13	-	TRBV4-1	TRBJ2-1	CASSQTQGSEQFF	TGCGCCAGCAGCCAGACCCAGGGGAGTGAGCAGTTCTTC
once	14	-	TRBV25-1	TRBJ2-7	CASSEWDTTYEQYF	TGTGCCAGCAGTGAGTGGGACACAACCTACGAGCAGTACTTC
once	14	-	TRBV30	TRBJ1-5	CAWRKGESNQPQHF	TGTGCCTGGAGGAAGGGGGAGAGCAATCAGCCCCAGCATTTT
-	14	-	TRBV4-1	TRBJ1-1	CASSHQTVDTEAFF	TGCGCCAGCAGCCACCAAACAGTTGACACTGAAGCTTTCTTT
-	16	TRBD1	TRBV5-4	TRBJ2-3	CASSAGDRGLGDTQYF	TGTGCCAGCAGCGCCGGGGACAGGGGGCTTGGAGATACGCAGTATTTT
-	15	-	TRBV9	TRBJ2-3	CASSVVGYGTDTQYF	TGTGCCAGCAGCGTAGTTGGCTATGGGACAGATACGCAGTATTTT
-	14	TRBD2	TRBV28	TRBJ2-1	CASSSAGSADEQFF	TGTGCCAGCAGTTCAGCGGGATCGGCCGATGAGCAGTTCTTC
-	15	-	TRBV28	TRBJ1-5	CASRPAGRSNQPQHF	TGTGCCAGCAGACCCGCAGGCAGGAGCAATCAGCCCCAGCATTTT
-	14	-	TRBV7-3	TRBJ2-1	CASSEDLASNEQFF	TGTGCCAGCAGCGAGGATCTAGCGTCGAATGAGCAGTTCTTC
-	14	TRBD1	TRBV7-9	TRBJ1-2	CASGETGGFYGYTF	TGTGCCAGCGGCGAAACAGGGGGGTTCTATGGCTACACCTTC